Shown below are 16 T cell receptor beta chains from a single sample sequenced in a study of cytomegalovirus exposure and HLA in healthy donors. The primer mix had 60 Vbeta and 13 Jbeta primers. The table came from immunoSEQ multiplex PCR; TCRdb's copy has only in-frame clones and leaves some out. In the table there are about 180,000 clones, less than 80% of which are singletons. Sequencing was done on a sample of PBMCs. These receptors all come from a woman aged 40 to 50 in good health and CMV-seronegative.

The rearrangement uses TRBV7-9 and TRBJ1-3; D may be TRBD1 (6 bases). Germline CDR1 SEHNR, CDR2 FQNEAQ (reference sequence). Trimming took off 1 base at V and 10 bases at J, with 11 bases between the two ends. The CDR3 consists of 13 residues. CDR3 DNA: TGTGCCAGCAGCTTAGGACAGGCTCTAACCATATATTTT. Its protein product is CASSLGQALTIYF.

This chain links TRBV11-2 with TRBJ1-1; 9 bases map to TRBD1. Germline assignment: CDR1 SGHAT and CDR2 FQNNGV. V was pared by 4 bases and J by 8 bases, with 8 bases of the junction left unmatched. The CDR3 spans 14 residues. CDR3 sequence: CASSSQGGTGEAFF. CDR3 DNA: TGTGCCAGCAGCTCCCAAGGGGGGACAGGGGAAGCTTTCTTT.

A few counts support this clone. This chain connects TRBV29-1 to TRBJ1-1; TRBD1 agrees at 9 bases. J gave up 10 bases and V 2 bases, and 14 bases lay outside the gene matches. The germline V gene encodes CDR1 SQVTM and CDR2 ANQGSEA. This CDR3 is 15 amino acids long. The CDR3 DNA follows: TGCAGCGTTGAAACTCTCGGACAGGGGCATTTCGCAGCTTTCTTT. It encodes CSVETLGQGHFAAFF.

V and J are TRBV6-1 and TRBJ2-1, with unresolved D. The V gene's germline CDR1 is MNHNS and CDR2 SASEGT. The CDR3 contains 14 residues. Trimming pared 0 bases from V and 4 bases from J, leaving 7 bases between. The CDR3 nucleotides read TGTGCCAGCAGTGAAGCGAGGCAGTACAATGAGCAGTTCTTC. Its protein product is CASSEARQYNEQFF.

As DNA, the CDR3 is TGTGCCAGCTCCGGGACAGGGGGGTCTGAAGCTTTCTTT. Its translation is CASSGTGGSEAFF. The rearrangement joins TRBV6-7 to TRBJ1-1; 11 bases line up with TRBD1. TRBV6-7 is assigned to the ORF class and has an uncertain function. V shed 8 bases, J shed 6 bases, and the junction held 5 bases outside the gene matches. The CDR3 is 13 residues long.

CDR3 loop: CASREASGTFANTGELFF. The CDR3 nucleotides are TGCGCCAGCCGGGAGGCTAGCGGGACGTTCGCGAACACCGGGGAGCTGTTTTTT. J is TRBJ2-2 and V is TRBV4-1; the match to TRBD2 covers 9 bases. CDR3 length equals 18 residues. After removal of 8 bases from V and 0 bases from J, the junction contained 13 bases not matched to a gene. Germline V gene lookup returns CDR1 MGHRA and CDR2 YSYEKL.

V and J are TRBV7-2 and TRBJ2-2; 9 bases are a match to TRBD1. Germline CDR1 reads SGHTA; CDR2 reads FQGNSA. The CDR3 extends over 15 amino acids. The V gene end was trimmed by 2 bases and the J gene end by 5 bases; junction bases not matched to a gene: 3. DNA of the CDR3: TGTGCCAGCAGCTTACGGACAGGGGCGACCGGGGAGCTGTTTTTT. This gives the protein CASSLRTGATGELFF. Looking up the rest from reference TRBV7-2 and TRBJ2-2 gives the full variable domain: GAGVSQSPSNKVTEKGKDVELRCDPISGHTALYWYRQSLGQGLEFLIYFQGNSAPDKSGLPSDRFSAERTGGSVSTLTIQRTQQEDSAVYLCASSLRTGATGELFFGEGSRLTVL.

This chain joins TRBV6-6 and TRBJ2-5, with 7 bases that match TRBD2. Trimming cost V 6 bases and J 3 bases; bases outside gene matches: 13. CDR3 length equals 16 residues. Germline V gives CDR1 MNHNY, CDR2 SVGAGI (reference sequence). CDR3 nucleotide sequence: TGTGCCAGCAGCCCCGCACTAGCGTCTCCCGAAGAGACCCAGTACTTC. Protein: CASSPALASPEETQYF.

The rearrangement uses TRBV4-1 and TRBJ2-3, with 13 positions matching TRBD2. The V gene's germline CDR1 is MGHRA and CDR2 YSYEKL. With 4 bases clipped from V and 2 bases from J, the junction kept 3 bases outside the gene matches. This CDR3 region has 16 residues. The CDR3: CASSPGLAGDTDTQYF. The DNA of the CDR3 is TGCGCCAGCAGCCCCGGACTAGCGGGGGACACAGATACGCAGTATTTT.

The J gene is TRBJ2-7, the V gene TRBV7-9; no firm D call. The CDR3 is 11 amino acids. The germline gives CDR1 SEHNR, CDR2 FQNEAQ (reference sequence). V was clipped by 4 bases and J by 9 bases, with 10 bases between them. The CDR3 is CASSSQFGQYF. The CDR3 DNA follows: TGTGCCAGCAGCTCCCAATTCGGGCAGTACTTC.

V usage is TRBV6-5 and J usage is TRBJ1-1; 7 nucleotides agree with TRBD1. Germline V gives CDR1 MNHEY, CDR2 SVGAGI. CDR3 length equals 14 residues. V dropped 5 bases and J dropped 6; count of bases not matched to a gene: 9. CDR3 coding DNA: TGTGCCAGCAGTCGAGCGACAGGGCGCGCTGAAGCTTTCTTT. It translates to CASSRATGRAEAFF.

The rearrangement links TRBV28 to TRBJ2-4; unclear D gene. The CDR3 runs 13 residues. Germline CDR1 is MDHEN and CDR2 is SYDVKM. V shed 2 bases and J shed 6 bases, with 8 bases lying between them. CDR3 bases: TGTGCCAGCAGTTTACCGGGTTTAAACATTCAGTACTTC. Its protein is CASSLPGLNIQYF.

This clone has only one observation. V and J are TRBV7-9 and TRBJ1-1; a weak D match, TRBD1 (5 bases). V shed 1 base and J shed 4 bases, with 13 bases lying between them. This CDR3 contains 15 residues. Germline V gene lookup returns CDR1 SEHNR and CDR2 FQNEAQ (reference sequence). The CDR3 sequence: CASSLGQGSLTEAFF. The DNA for the CDR3 is TGTGCCAGCAGCTTAGGGCAGGGCTCACTCACTGAAGCTTTCTTT.

The V and J genes are TRBV27 and TRBJ2-7; maybe TRBD2 (5 bases). V gave up 1 base and J gave up 6 bases, with 13 bases separating them. CDR1 MNHEY and CDR2 SMNVEV come from the germline V gene (reference sequence). This CDR3 has 14 residues. The CDR3 loop reads CASSLWERGGEQYF. In nucleotides, the CDR3 is TGTGCCAGCAGTTTATGGGAGAGAGGAGGCGAGCAGTACTTC.

Written as DNA, the CDR3 is TGTGCCAGCAGCCAAGTCGTCGACGAGCAGTACTTC. Translation gives CASSQVVDEQYF. The J gene is TRBJ2-7, the V gene TRBV14; D is undetermined. V gave up 1 base and J gave up 5 bases, with 6 bases separating them. This CDR3 region has 12 residues. In germline, CDR1 is SGHDN, CDR2 FVKESK.

The chain carries TRBV15 and TRBJ2-1, with no clear D. The germline V gene encodes CDR1 LNHNV and CDR2 YYDKDF (reference sequence). The V end lost 5 bases, the J end lost 12 bases, and 20 bases lay between the germline ends. The CDR3 is 14 amino acids. The CDR3 nucleotides read TGTGCCACCAGCCCCACAGCAGGTCCGCTGGGGCAGTTCTTC. This translates into CATSPTAGPLGQFF.